The entry below describes one T cell receptor beta chain. What it binds is unknown. The assay was immunoSEQ multiplex PCR, and TCRdb's table has in-frame clones only and misses some. The sample includes around 29,000 clones, approximately 93% of them seen just once. The sample comes from a study of OX40 agonist ivuxolimab in advanced cancers. Study-level results: CD4+ and CD8+ blood T cells expanded clonally by week 6 at 0.1 to 3.0 mg/kg. No determination was made of the antigen specificity of the expanded peripheral T cells. Relative to CD4+, CD8+ T cells held more expanded clones on average.

The CDR3 is 13 amino acids. The sample was CD4+ or CD8+ T cells sorted from blood, taken in a trial of the OX40 agonist ivuxolimab. The gene calls are TRBV21-1 and TRBJ1-5. TRBV21-1 is reported as a pseudogene. The sequence came from an adult with an advanced solid tumor such as melanoma, head and neck, liver or kidney cancer. Here the CDR3 DNA reads TGTGCCAGCAGCAGACCCGGCAATCAGCCCCAGCATTTT. The encoded protein is CASSRPGNQPQHF.